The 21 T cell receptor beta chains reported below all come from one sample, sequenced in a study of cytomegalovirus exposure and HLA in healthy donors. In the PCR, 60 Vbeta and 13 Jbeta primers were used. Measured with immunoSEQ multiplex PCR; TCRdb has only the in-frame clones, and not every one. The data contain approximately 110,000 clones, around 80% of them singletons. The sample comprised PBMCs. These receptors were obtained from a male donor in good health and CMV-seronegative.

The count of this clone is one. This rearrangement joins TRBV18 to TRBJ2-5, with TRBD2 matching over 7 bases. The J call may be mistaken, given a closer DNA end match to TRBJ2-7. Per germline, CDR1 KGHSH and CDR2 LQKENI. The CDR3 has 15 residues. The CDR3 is CASSPPTVAGYEQYF. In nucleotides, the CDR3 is TGTGCCAGCTCACCACCAACAGTAGCGGGCTACGAGCAGTACTTC.

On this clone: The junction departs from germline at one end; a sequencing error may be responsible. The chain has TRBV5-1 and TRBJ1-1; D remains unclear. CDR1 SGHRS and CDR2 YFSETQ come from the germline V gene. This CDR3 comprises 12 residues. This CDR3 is CASSLGTSEAFF. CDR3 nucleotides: TGTGCCAGCAGCTTAGGAACTAGTGAAGCTTTCTTT.

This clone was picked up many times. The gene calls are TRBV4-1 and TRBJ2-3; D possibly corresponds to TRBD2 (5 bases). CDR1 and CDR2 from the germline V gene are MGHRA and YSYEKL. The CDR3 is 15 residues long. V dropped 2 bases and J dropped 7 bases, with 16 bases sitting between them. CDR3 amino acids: CASSQHDSVPYTQYF. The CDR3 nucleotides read TGCGCCAGCAGCCAACACGATAGCGTGCCCTATACGCAGTATTTT.

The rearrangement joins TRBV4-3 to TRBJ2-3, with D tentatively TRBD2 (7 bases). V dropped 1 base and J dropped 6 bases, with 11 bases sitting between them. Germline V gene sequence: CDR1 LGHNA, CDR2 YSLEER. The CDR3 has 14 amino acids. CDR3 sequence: CASSQGGRGDTQYF. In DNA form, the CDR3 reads TGCGCCAGCAGCCAAGGGGGGCGGGGGGATACGCAGTATTTT.

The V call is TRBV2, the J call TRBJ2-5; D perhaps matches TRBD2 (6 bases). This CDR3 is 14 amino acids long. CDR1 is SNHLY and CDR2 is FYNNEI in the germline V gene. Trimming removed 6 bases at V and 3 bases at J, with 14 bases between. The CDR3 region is CASRVGRGKETQYF. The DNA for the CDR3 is TGTGCCAGCAGGGTCGGGCGGGGCAAAGAGACCCAGTACTTC.

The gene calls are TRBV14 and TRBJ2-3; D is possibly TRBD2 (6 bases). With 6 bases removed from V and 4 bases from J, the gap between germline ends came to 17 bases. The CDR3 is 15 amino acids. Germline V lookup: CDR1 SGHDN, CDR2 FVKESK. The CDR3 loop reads CASRPPGGSADTQYF. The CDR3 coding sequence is TGTGCCAGCAGACCTCCCGGGGGTAGCGCAGATACGCAGTATTTT. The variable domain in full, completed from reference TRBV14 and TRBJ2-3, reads EAGVTQFPSHSVIEKGQTVTLRCDPISGHDNLYWYRRVMGKEIKFLLHFVKESKQDESGMPNNRFLAERTGGTYSTLKVQPAELEDSGVYFCASRPPGGSADTQYFGPGTRLTVL.

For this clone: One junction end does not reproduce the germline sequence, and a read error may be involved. The DNA for the CDR3 is TGTGCTAGCAGCCGGGGGATGACCTACAATGAGCAGTTCTTC. Protein product: CASSRGMTYNEQFF. The rearrangement uses TRBV7-7 and TRBJ2-1, with TRBD2 as a possible D gene (6 bases). Germline V gene data show CDR1 as SSHAT and CDR2 as FNYEAQ (reference sequence). CDR3 length equals 14 residues.

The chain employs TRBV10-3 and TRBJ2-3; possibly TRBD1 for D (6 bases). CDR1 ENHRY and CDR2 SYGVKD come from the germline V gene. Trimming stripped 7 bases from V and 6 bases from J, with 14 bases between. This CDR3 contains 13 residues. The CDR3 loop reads CAIKGESKDTQYF. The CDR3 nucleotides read TGTGCCATCAAGGGGGAGTCGAAGGATACGCAGTATTTT.

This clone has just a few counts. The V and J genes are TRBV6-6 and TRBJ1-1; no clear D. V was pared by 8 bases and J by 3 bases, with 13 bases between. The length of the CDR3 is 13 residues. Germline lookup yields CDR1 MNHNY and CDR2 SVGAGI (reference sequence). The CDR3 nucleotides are TGTGCCAGCCGCCTCATGGGAGACACTGAAGCTTTCTTT. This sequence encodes CASRLMGDTEAFF.

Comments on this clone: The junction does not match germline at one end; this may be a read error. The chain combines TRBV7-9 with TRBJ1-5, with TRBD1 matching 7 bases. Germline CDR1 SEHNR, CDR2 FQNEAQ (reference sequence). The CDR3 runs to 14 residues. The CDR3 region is CSSSLGQDYQPQHF. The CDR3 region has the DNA TGTTCCAGCAGCTTAGGACAGGATTATCAGCCCCAGCATTTT.

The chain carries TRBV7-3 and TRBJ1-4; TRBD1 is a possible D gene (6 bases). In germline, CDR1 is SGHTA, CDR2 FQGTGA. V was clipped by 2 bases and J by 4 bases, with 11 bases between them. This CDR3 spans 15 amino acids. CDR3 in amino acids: CASSLGQNLNEKLFF. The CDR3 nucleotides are TGTGCCAGCAGCTTAGGACAGAACCTTAATGAAAAACTGTTTTTT.

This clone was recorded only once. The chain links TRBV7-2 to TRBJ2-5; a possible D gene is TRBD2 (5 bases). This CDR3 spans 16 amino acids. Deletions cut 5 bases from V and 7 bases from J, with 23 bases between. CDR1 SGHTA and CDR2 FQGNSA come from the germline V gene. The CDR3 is CASSPDGLAASGTQYF. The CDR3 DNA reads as TGTGCCAGCAGCCCAGACGGCCTAGCCGCCAGCGGGACCCAGTACTTC.

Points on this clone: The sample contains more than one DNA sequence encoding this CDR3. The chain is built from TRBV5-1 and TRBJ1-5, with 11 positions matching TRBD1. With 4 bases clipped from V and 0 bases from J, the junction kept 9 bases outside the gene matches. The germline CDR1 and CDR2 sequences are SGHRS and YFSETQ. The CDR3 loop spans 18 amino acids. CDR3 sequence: CASSRTGGSAYSNQPQHF. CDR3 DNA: TGCGCCAGCAGCAGGACAGGGGGCAGCGCCTATAGCAATCAGCCCCAGCATTTT.

In DNA form, the CDR3 reads TGTGCCAGCAGCCCTTTGATAGCGGGAGACGAGCAGTACTTC. Translation: CASSPLIAGDEQYF. This sequence joins TRBV5-6 and TRBJ2-7, with 9 bases matching TRBD2. This CDR3 is built from 14 residues. After removal of 4 bases from V and 5 bases from J, the junction contained 7 bases not matched to a gene. CDR1 SGHDT and CDR2 YYEEEE come from the germline V gene.

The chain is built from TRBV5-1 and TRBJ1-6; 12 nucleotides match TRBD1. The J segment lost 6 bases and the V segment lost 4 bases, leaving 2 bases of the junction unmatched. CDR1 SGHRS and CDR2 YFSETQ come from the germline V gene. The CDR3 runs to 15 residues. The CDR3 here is CASSGGQGANSPLHF. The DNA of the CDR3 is TGCGCCAGCAGCGGGGGACAGGGGGCTAATTCACCCCTCCACTTT. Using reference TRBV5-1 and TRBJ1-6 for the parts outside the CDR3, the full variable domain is KAGVTQTPRYLIKTRGQQVTLSCSPISGHRSVSWYQQTPGQGLQFLFEYFSETQRNKGNFPGRFSGRQFSNSRSEMNVSTLELGDSALYLCASSGGQGANSPLHFGNGTRLTVT.

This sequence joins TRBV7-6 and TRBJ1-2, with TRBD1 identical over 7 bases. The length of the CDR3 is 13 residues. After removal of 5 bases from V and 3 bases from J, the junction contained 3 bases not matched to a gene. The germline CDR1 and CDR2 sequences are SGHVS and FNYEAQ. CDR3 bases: TGTGCCAGCAGCGTTACAGGGGACTATGGCTACACCTTC. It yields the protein CASSVTGDYGYTF.

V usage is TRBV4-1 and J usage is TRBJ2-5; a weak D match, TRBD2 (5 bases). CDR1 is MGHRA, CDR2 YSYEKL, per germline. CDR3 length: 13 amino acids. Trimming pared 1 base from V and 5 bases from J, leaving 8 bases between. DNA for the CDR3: TGCGCCAGCAGCCAAGCGGGATTGGAGACCCAGTACTTC. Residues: CASSQAGLETQYF.

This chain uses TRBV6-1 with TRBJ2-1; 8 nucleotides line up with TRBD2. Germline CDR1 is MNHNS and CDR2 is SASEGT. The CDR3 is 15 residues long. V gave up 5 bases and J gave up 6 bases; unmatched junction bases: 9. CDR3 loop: CASSSPGTRSNEQFF. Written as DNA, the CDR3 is TGTGCCAGCAGTTCCCCCGGGACTAGAAGCAATGAGCAGTTCTTC.

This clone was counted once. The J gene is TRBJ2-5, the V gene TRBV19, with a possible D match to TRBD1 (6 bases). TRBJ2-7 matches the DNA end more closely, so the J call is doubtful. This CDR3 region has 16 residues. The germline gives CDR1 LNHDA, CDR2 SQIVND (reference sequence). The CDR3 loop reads CASRHYTGTRSYEQYF. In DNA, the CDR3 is TGTGCCAGTAGACATTATACAGGGACCCGCTCCTACGAGCAGTACTTC.

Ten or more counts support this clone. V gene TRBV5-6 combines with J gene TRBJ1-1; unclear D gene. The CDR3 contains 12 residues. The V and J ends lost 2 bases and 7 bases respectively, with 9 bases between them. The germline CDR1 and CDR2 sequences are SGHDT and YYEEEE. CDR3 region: CASSLGTSEAFF. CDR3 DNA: TGTGCCAGCAGCTTAGGAACTAGTGAAGCTTTCTTT.

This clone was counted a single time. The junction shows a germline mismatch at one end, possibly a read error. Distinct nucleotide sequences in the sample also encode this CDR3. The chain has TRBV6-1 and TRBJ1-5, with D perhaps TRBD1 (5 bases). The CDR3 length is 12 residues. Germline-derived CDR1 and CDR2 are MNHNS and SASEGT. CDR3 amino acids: CVSPGGGQPQHF. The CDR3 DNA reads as TGTGTCAGCCCGGGGGGGGGTCAGCCCCAGCATTTT.